Listed here are 14 T cell receptor beta chains from one sample, sequenced in a study of T cells in localized non-small cell lung cancer. The data were produced by immunoSEQ multiplex PCR, yet TCRdb's version contains in-frame clones alone and is incomplete. The data contain tens of thousands of clones, around 86% of them singletons. Sample: PBMCs, taken before any cancer treatment. The source of these receptors is a female donor with stage II lung adenocarcinoma.

The chain is built from TRBV27 and TRBJ1-2; no clear D gene. Trimming left V 5 bases short and J 5 bases short, with 18 bases between. The CDR3 consists of 15 residues. CDR1 and CDR2 from the germline V gene are MNHEY and SMNVEV (reference sequence). DNA of the CDR3: TGTGCCAGCAGTCCTACTCTCCGAGATGATTATGGCTACACCTTC. It codes for CASSPTLRDDYGYTF.

This chain connects TRBV27 to TRBJ2-2; the D gene could be TRBD1 or TRBD2 (5 bases each). Germline V gene lookup returns CDR1 MNHEY and CDR2 SMNVEV (reference sequence). This CDR3 has 16 amino acids. The V and J ends lost 0 bases and 2 bases respectively, with 10 bases between them. CDR3 DNA sequence: TGTGCCAGCAGTTTATCTTGGGGACCTAACACCGGGGAGCTGTTTTTT. Encoded protein: CASSLSWGPNTGELFF.

The chain links TRBV19 to TRBJ2-1; 9 bases line up with TRBD1. Germline V gene lookup returns CDR1 LNHDA and CDR2 SQIVND (reference sequence). V shed 8 bases and J 5 bases; nucleotides not matched to a gene: 4. The CDR3 runs to 13 residues. CDR3 sequence: CASGTGSNNEQFF. In DNA, the CDR3 is TGTGCCAGTGGGACAGGGTCGAACAATGAGCAGTTCTTC.

V usage is TRBV5-1 and J usage is TRBJ2-2; TRBD1 might be the D (5 bases). The germline V gene encodes CDR1 SGHRS and CDR2 YFSETQ. The V and J ends lost 2 bases and 0 bases respectively, with 17 bases between them. The CDR3 sequence is 18 residues long. This CDR3 is CASSFELRTTANTGELFF. Here the CDR3 DNA reads TGCGCCAGCAGCTTTGAGCTACGGACAACCGCGAACACCGGGGAGCTGTTTTTT. Variable domain in full (rest from reference TRBV5-1 and TRBJ2-2): KAGVTQTPRYLIKTRGQQVTLSCSPISGHRSVSWYQQTPGQGLQFLFEYFSETQRNKGNFPGRFSGRQFSNSRSEMNVSTLELGDSALYLCASSFELRTTANTGELFFGEGSRLTVL.

This clone was recorded only once. The chain employs TRBV27 and TRBJ2-1; 14 bases line up with TRBD2. This CDR3 has 16 amino acids. V was clipped by 4 bases and J by 9 bases; unmatched bases: 8. CDR1 is MNHEY and CDR2 is SMNVEV in the germline V gene (reference sequence). The CDR3 loop reads CASSSRTSGGISEQFF. Here the CDR3 DNA reads TGTGCCAGCAGTTCACGGACTAGCGGGGGGATCAGTGAGCAGTTCTTC.

This clone was observed once. The rearrangement joins TRBV30 to TRBJ2-3; tentative D call: TRBD2 (6 bases). With 1 base removed from V and 5 bases from J, the gap between germline ends came to 10 bases. The germline V gene has CDR1 GTSNPN and CDR2 SVGIG (reference sequence). The CDR3 sequence is 13 residues long. The CDR3 sequence: CAWSGGLKDTQYF. DNA of the CDR3: TGTGCCTGGAGTGGGGGACTCAAAGATACGCAGTATTTT.

Points on this clone: The sample has other DNA sequences that encode this CDR3 too. The chain carries TRBV28 and TRBJ1-4, with a possible D match to TRBD1 (5 bases). The germline V gene encodes CDR1 MDHEN and CDR2 SYDVKM. This CDR3 is built from 14 residues. The V gene lost 4 bases and the J gene lost 5 bases, with 11 bases spanning the gap. CDR3 region: CASSSRALNEKLFF. CDR3 DNA: TGTGCCAGCAGTTCCAGGGCTTTAAATGAAAAACTGTTTTTT.

The chain combines TRBV19 with TRBJ2-7; 10 nucleotides agree with TRBD1. This CDR3 is built from 15 residues. Germline V gene lookup returns CDR1 LNHDA and CDR2 SQIVND (reference sequence). With 5 bases clipped from V and 0 bases from J, the junction kept 4 bases outside the gene matches. CDR3 bases: TGTGCCAGTAGTCCCCGGACAGGGGGCTCCTACGAGCAGTACTTC. Translated, it gives CASSPRTGGSYEQYF. Full variable domain (outside the CDR3, taken from reference TRBV19 and TRBJ2-7): DGGITQSPKYLFRKEGQNVTLSCEQNLNHDAMYWYRQDPGQGLRLIYYSQIVNDFQKGDIAEGYSVSREKKESFPLTVTSAQKNPTAFYLCASSPRTGGSYEQYFGPGTRLTVT.

This clone was recorded once. V usage is TRBV7-9 and J usage is TRBJ1-4, with D possibly TRBD1 on 5 matching bases. The CDR3 is made up of 17 amino acids. The germline V and J ends were trimmed by 0 bases and 5 bases, with 16 bases remaining between them. Per germline, CDR1 SEHNR and CDR2 FQNEAQ (reference sequence). Written as DNA, the CDR3 is TGTGCCAGCAGCTTAGCACTCCGGCAGGGAGGGAATGAAAAACTGTTTTTT. Its translation: CASSLALRQGGNEKLFF.

The chain carries TRBV27 and TRBJ2-3; D is unresolved. CDR1 is MNHEY and CDR2 is SMNVEV in the germline V gene (reference sequence). Trimming stripped 4 bases from V and 6 bases from J, with 17 bases between. This CDR3 contains 15 residues. The CDR3: CASSSVIRDGDTQYF. CDR3 nucleotides: TGTGCCAGCAGTTCTGTGATCCGTGATGGGGATACGCAGTATTTT.

This clone occurred a few times. The V gene is TRBV19, the J gene TRBJ1-6; the D gene is possibly TRBD1 (6 bases). V was clipped by 9 bases and J by 6 bases, with 15 bases between them. The CDR3 has 14 residues. Germline V gene lookup returns CDR1 LNHDA and CDR2 SQIVND (reference sequence). The CDR3 loop is CARKGGGCNSPLHF. The DNA for the CDR3 is TGTGCCAGGAAGGGAGGGGGTTGTAATTCACCCCTCCACTTT.

This chain joins TRBV5-6 and TRBJ2-7; weak D call: TRBD1 (5 bases). This CDR3 is built from 12 residues. The V end lost 1 base, the J end lost 9 bases, and 11 bases lay between the germline ends. CDR1 and CDR2 from the germline V gene are SGHDT and YYEEEE. Here the CDR3 DNA reads TGTGCCAGCAGCTTGATCAGGGATTGGCAGTACTTC. Translating gives CASSLIRDWQYF.

The rearrangement links TRBV4-1 to TRBJ2-3, with 14 positions matching TRBD2. Germline-derived CDR1 and CDR2 are MGHRA and YSYEKL. The CDR3 covers 18 residues. Trimming took 2 bases from V and 2 from J; bases not matched to a gene: 6. The CDR3 region is CASSQRRLAGGHTDTQYF. In DNA, the CDR3 is TGCGCCAGCAGCCAACGAAGACTAGCGGGGGGGCACACAGATACGCAGTATTTT.

The chain has TRBV6-6 and TRBJ2-2, with D maybe TRBD1 (5 bases). Germline-derived CDR1 and CDR2 are MNHNY and SVGAGI (reference sequence). The CDR3 extends over 15 amino acids. Trimming cost V 6 bases and J 3 bases, with 14 bases left between them. The CDR3 DNA reads as TGTGCCAGCAGAGCAGGGCCGTCGGACACCGGGGAGCTGTTTTTT. This translates into CASRAGPSDTGELFF.